This entry concerns a single T cell receptor beta chain. This CDR3 has 14 residues. This specimen comes from a study of T cell responses to AZD1222 COVID-19 vaccine. Sequencing used immunoSEQ multiplex PCR; TCRdb keeps in-frame clones, though not all of them. The repertoire includes roughly 140,000 clones, more than 70% of them detected once, and roughly 2% sits in the top ten. The chain has TRBV21-1 and TRBJ1-1. TRBV21-1 corresponds to a pseudogene. This TCR was recovered from an adult in good health. The sample was peripheral blood, taken on day 0 of AZD1222 vaccination. CDR3 nucleotide sequence: TGTGCCAGCAGCAAAGCAGAAGGGGGGGCTGAAGCTTTCTTT. It translates to CASSKAEGGAEAFF.